This TCR beta chain was recorded in a study of blood T cell repertoires in COVID-19. V was trimmed by 1 base and J by 13 bases, leaving 8 bases between them. The CDR3 has 12 residues. Germline V gives CDR1 MDHEN, CDR2 SYDVKM. Per the study methods: Using reference gene primer amplification, nucleated cell counts were estimated. Assay used: immunoSEQ multiplex PCR; TCRdb lists only in-frame clones, some missing. The V and J calls and clone size come from that table; D and trimming were worked out from the DNA. The sample yields roughly 250,000 clones, 70% to 85% seen once. The sample taken for sequencing was peripheral blood. The chain uses TRBV28 and TRBJ1-6; D ambiguous. The receptor comes from a human donor with COVID-19, enrolled during active disease. The donor label of this sample is uncertain. CDR3 coding DNA: TGTGCCAGCAGTTTATCCCTTTCCCCCCTCCACTTT. Translating gives CASSLSLSPLHF.